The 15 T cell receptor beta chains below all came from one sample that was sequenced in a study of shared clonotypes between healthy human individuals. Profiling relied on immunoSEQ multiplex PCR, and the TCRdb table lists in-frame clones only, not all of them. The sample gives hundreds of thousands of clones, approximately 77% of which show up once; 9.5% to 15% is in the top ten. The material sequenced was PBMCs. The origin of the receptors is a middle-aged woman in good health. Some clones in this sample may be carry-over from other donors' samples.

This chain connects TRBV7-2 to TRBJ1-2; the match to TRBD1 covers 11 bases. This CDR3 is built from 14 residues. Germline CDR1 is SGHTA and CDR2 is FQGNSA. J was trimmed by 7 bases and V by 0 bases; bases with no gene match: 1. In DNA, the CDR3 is TGTGCCAGCAGCTTAGCCGGGACAGGGGGTGGCTACACCTTC. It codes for CASSLAGTGGGYTF.

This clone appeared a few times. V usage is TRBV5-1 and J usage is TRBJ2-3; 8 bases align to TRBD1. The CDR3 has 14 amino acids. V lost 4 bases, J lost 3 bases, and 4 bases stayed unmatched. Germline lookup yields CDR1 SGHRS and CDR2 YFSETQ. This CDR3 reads CASSPRQGTDTQYF. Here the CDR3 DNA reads TGCGCCAGCAGCCCTAGACAGGGGACAGATACGCAGTATTTT.

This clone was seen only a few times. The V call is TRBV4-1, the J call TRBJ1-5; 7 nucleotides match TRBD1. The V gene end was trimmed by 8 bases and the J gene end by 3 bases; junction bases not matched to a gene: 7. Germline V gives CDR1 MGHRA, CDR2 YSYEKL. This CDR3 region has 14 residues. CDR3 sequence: CASQTGRDNQPQHF. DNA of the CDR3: TGCGCCAGCCAGACAGGGAGAGACAATCAGCCCCAGCATTTT.

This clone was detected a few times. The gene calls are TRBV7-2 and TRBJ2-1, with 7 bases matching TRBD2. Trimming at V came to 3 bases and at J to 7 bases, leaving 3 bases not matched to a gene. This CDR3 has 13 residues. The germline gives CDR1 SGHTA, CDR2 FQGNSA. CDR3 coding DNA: TGTGCCAGCAGCTTGGGGAGGGTTAATGAGCAGTTCTTC. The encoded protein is CASSLGRVNEQFF. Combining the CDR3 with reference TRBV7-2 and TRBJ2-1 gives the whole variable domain GAGVSQSPSNKVTEKGKDVELRCDPISGHTALYWYRQSLGQGLEFLIYFQGNSAPDKSGLPSDRFSAERTGGSVSTLTIQRTQQEDSAVYLCASSLGRVNEQFFGPGTRLTVL.

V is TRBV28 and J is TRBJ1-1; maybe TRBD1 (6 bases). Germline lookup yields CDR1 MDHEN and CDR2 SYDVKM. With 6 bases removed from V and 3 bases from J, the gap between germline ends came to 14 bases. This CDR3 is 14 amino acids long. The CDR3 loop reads CASRSGALDTEAFF. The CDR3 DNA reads TGTGCCAGCAGGTCGGGGGCGCTGGACACTGAAGCTTTCTTT.

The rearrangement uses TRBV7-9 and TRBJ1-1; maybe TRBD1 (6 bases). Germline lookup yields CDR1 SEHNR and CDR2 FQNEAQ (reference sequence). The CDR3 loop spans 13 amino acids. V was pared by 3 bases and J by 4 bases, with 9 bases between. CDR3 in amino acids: CASSFVDSTEAFF. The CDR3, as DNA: TGTGCCAGCAGCTTCGTGGACAGCACTGAAGCTTTCTTT.

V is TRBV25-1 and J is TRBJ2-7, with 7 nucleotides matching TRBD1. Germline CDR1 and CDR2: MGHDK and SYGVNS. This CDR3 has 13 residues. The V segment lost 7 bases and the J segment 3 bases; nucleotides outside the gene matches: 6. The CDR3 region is CASIRTGSYEQYF. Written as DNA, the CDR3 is TGTGCCAGCATCCGGACAGGTAGCTACGAGCAGTACTTC.

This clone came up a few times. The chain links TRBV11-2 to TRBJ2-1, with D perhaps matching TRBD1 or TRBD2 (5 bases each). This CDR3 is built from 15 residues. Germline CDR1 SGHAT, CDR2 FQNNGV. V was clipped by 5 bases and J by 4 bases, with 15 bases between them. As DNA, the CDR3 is TGTGCCAGCAGCGGGGGAACGTGGGAGTACAATGAGCAGTTCTTC. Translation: CASSGGTWEYNEQFF. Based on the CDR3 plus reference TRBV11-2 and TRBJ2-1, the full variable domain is EAGVAQSPRYKIIEKRQSVAFWCNPISGHATLYWYQQILGQGPKLLIQFQNNGVVDDSQLPKDRFSAERLKGVDSTLKIQPAKLEDSAVYLCASSGGTWEYNEQFFGPGTRLTVL.

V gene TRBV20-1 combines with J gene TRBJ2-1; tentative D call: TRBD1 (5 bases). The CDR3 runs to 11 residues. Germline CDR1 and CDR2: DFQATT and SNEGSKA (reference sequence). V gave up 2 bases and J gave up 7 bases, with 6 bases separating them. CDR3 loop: CSARQGNEQFF. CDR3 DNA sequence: TGCAGTGCTAGACAGGGAAATGAGCAGTTCTTC.

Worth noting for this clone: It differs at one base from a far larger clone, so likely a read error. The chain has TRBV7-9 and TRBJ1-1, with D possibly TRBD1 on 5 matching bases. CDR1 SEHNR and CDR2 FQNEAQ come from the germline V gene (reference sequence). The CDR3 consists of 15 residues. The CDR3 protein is CAGSSSRGRTTEAFF. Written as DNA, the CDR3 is TGTGCCGGCAGCTCCTCTCGGGGGAGGACTACTGAAGCTTTCTTT. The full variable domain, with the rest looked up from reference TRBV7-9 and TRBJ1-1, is DTGVSQNPRHKITKRGQNVTFRCDPISEHNRLYWYRQTLGQGPEFLTYFQNEAQLEKSRLLSDRFSAERPKGSFSTLEIQRTEQGDSAMYLCAGSSSRGRTTEAFFGQGTRLTVV.

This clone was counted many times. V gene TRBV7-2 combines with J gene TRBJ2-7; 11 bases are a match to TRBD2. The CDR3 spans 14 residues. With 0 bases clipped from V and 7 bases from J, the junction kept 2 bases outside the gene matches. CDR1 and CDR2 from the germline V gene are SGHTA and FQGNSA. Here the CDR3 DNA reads TGTGCCAGCAGCTTAGCCCTAGCGGGAGGTGAGCAGTACTTC. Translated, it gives CASSLALAGGEQYF.

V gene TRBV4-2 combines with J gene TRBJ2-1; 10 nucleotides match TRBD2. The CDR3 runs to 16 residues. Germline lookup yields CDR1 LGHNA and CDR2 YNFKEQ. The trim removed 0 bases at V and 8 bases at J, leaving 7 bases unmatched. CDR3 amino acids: CASSQEMTSGLDEQFF. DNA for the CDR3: TGTGCCAGCAGCCAAGAAATGACTAGCGGGTTAGATGAGCAGTTCTTC.

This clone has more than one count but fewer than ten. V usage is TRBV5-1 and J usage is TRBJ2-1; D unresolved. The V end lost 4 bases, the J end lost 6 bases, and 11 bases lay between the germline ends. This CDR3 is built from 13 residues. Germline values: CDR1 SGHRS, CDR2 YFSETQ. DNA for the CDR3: TGCGCCAGCAGCCGAGGAGCCCCCAATGAGCAGTTCTTC. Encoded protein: CASSRGAPNEQFF.

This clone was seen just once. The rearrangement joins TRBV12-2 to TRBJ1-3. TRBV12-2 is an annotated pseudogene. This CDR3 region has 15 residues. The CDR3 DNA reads TGTGCAAGTCGCTTACCCGGGACGGCTGGAAACACCATATATTTT. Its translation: CASRLPGTAGNTIYF.

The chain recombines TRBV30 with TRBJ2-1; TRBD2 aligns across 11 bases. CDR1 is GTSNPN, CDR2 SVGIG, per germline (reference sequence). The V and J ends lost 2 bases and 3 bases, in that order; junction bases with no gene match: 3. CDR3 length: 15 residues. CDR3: CAWSLGTSGYNEQFF. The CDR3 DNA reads TGTGCCTGGAGTTTGGGGACTAGCGGCTACAATGAGCAGTTCTTC. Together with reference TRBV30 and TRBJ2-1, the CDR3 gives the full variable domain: SQTIHQWPATLVQPVGSPLSLECTVEGTSNPNLYWYRQAAGRGLQLLFYSVGIGQISSEVPQNLSASRPQDRQFILSSKKLLLSDSGFYLCAWSLGTSGYNEQFFGPGTRLTVL.